A selection of T cell receptor beta chains follows, all from one sample in a study of blood T cells in healthy people across ages. One entry per CDR3 protein results from TCRdb running MiXCR on the 5' RACE reads. This table has fewer than 1,200,000 distinct CDR3 sequences, about 25% appearing once. These data also formed part of another study, on T cells of mothers and their children.

The sample consisted of blood. Receptor source: a girl under 10 years old in good health. The CDR3 runs from the conserved cysteine through the conserved F or W. A D gene is named only where the DNA matches it firmly. Only some rows state a clone size, as once, few, many or a class for expanded clones.

J,D,V,size,DNA,CDR3
TRBJ1-1,.,TRBV11-2,.,TGTGCCAGCAGCCACACAGGTGCCAACACTGAAGCTTTCTTT,CASSHTGANTEAFF
TRBJ1-2,.,TRBV7-9,many,TGTGCCAGCAGCTTCGACTATGGCTACACCTTC,CASSFDYGYTF
TRBJ2-7,TRBD2,TRBV29-1,.,TGCAGCGTTGAGGGGGGGTTTAGGGAGCAGTACTTC,CSVEGGFREQYF
TRBJ2-3,.,TRBV20-1,.,TGCAGTGCCGGAGCTGCAGATACGCAGTATTTT,CSAGAADTQYF
TRBJ1-4,TRBD1,TRBV29-1,.,TGCAGCGTTGAAGACTATAACCCAGGGGGATCTAATGAAAAACTGTTTTTT,CSVEDYNPGGSNEKLFF
TRBJ1-4,.,TRBV29-1,few,TGCAGCGTCCGGTGGGGCGAGGATGAAAAACTGTTTTTT,CSVRWGEDEKLFF
TRBJ2-3,.,TRBV12-3/TRBV12-4,many,TGTGCCAGCAGTTCTACCAGCACAGATACGCAGTATTTT,CASSSTSTDTQYF
TRBJ2-1,TRBD2,TRBV11-2,.,TGTGCCAGCAGCTTGGTGACTAGCGGGACTGAGTTCTTC,CASSLVTSGTEFF
TRBJ2-7,.,TRBV5-6,.,TGTGCCAGCAGCCGGTACTACGAGCAGTACTTC,CASSRYYEQYF
TRBJ1-4,.,TRBV15,.,TGTGCCACCGGCCCGCAGTCAGATGAAAAACTGTTTTTT,CATGPQSDEKLFF
TRBJ1-1,.,TRBV28,few,TGTGCCAGCAGTTTGTCAGTTAGGAGGGGGAATCTGGACACTGAAGCTTTCTTT,CASSLSVRRGNLDTEAFF
TRBJ2-6,.,TRBV11-1,.,TGTGCCAGCAGCTTAGTAGGGGCCCGAAGGGCAACCTCTGGGGCCAACGTCCTGACTTTC,CASSLVGARRATSGANVLTF
TRBJ1-5,.,TRBV28,.,TGTGCCAGCAGGGTGAACAATCAGCCCCAGCATTTT,CASRVNNQPQHF
TRBJ1-1,.,TRBV6-1,.,TGTGCCAGCGACGGGACGGGGAACACTGAAGCTTTCTTT,CASDGTGNTEAFF
TRBJ2-1,.,TRBV27,.,TGTGCCAGCAGTTTAGCCCTCTTGGCCAGTTCTATCAATGAGCAGTTCTTC,CASSLALLASSINEQFF
TRBJ2-3,.,TRBV14,many,TGTGCCAGCAGCCAAGGGAGGTACACAGATACGCAGTATTTT,CASSQGRYTDTQYF
TRBJ2-7,.,TRBV13,few,TGTGCCAGCAGCTTGAGAGCTAGGGGAACCCACTACGAGCAGTACTTC,CASSLRARGTHYEQYF
TRBJ1-3,.,TRBV25-1,few,TGTGCCAGCAGTAGGGAGACAGCCTCTGCAAACACCATATATTTT,CASSRETASANTIYF
TRBJ1-3,.,TRBV7-9,.,TGTGCCAGCAGGCTGGATGGATTCTCTGGAAACACCATATATTTT,CASRLDGFSGNTIYF
TRBJ2-1,TRBD1,TRBV7-2,few,TGTGCCAGCAAGGACAGGGGTTACAATGAGCAGTTCTTC,CASKDRGYNEQFF
TRBJ1-1,.,TRBV29-1,.,TGCAGCGTTCGGAGTCAGAACTATCCCGAAGCTTTCTTT,CSVRSQNYPEAFF
TRBJ2-1,TRBD2,TRBV12-3/TRBV12-4,few,TGTGCCAGCAGGTCACTAGCGGGCGCCTACAATGAGCAGTTCTTC,CASRSLAGAYNEQFF
TRBJ1-5,.,TRBV7-8,.,TGTGCCAGCAGCTTAAGTGGAGGGGATAGCAATCAGCCCCAGCATTTT,CASSLSGGDSNQPQHF
TRBJ2-5,TRBD2,TRBV20-1,.,TGCAGTGCTAGAGTGAGATCGGGGGGTCAAGAGACCCAGTACTTC,CSARVRSGGQETQYF
TRBJ1-2,.,TRBV29-1,.,TGCAGCGTTGTTAGCGTTCCTAACTATGGCTACACCTTC,CSVVSVPNYGYTF
TRBJ1-2,TRBD1,TRBV29-1,.,TGCAGCGTTTCAGGGGGCGCGGATGGCTACACCTTC,CSVSGGADGYTF
TRBJ2-1,.,TRBV3-1,few,TGTGCCAGCAGCCAAGACGTGTTGGATGAGCAGTTCTTC,CASSQDVLDEQFF
TRBJ2-2,.,TRBV7-9,few,TGTGCCAGCAGCTTTGGCAGGGAAGGGACCGGGGAGCTGTTTTTT,CASSFGREGTGELFF
TRBJ1-1,.,TRBV3-1,.,TGTGCCAGTATTCTGACAGGGAACACTGAAGCTTTCTTT,CASILTGNTEAFF
TRBJ2-7,.,TRBV29-1,.,TGCAGCGTTGAAGATGGGCTACTAGGGGACTACGAGCAGTACTTC,CSVEDGLLGDYEQYF
TRBJ2-1,.,TRBV29-1,.,TGCGGCGTTGATTCAACGGGGAGACTAGGGGATAGCAATGAGCAGTTCTTC,CGVDSTGRLGDSNEQFF
TRBJ2-1,TRBD1,TRBV11-2,.,TGTGCCAGCAGCCAAAGACCCGGGACAGTGAATGAGCAGTTCTTC,CASSQRPGTVNEQFF
TRBJ2-1,.,TRBV3-1,few,TGTGCCAGCAGCCAAGCGCCAATGACGGGGGCTTACAATGAGCAGTTCTTC,CASSQAPMTGAYNEQFF
TRBJ2-5,.,TRBV4-1,.,TGCGCCAGCAGCCTCGGGCCCGTTGAGACCCAGTACTTC,CASSLGPVETQYF
TRBJ1-2,TRBD1,TRBV6-5,once,TGTGCCAGCAGTTCGCCCACCCGGGACAGACATGGCTACACCTTC,CASSSPTRDRHGYTF
TRBJ2-1,.,TRBV19,.,TGTGCCAGTAGCCCCAGGGCGGCCGCCTACAATGAGCAGTTCTTC,CASSPRAAAYNEQFF
TRBJ2-3,TRBD2,TRBV29-1,.,TGCAGCGTAGCTAGCGGATACACAGATACGCAGTATTTT,CSVASGYTDTQYF
TRBJ1-5,TRBD1,TRBV19,few,TGTGCCAGTAGCCCCGGGACAGGACTTAGCAATCAGCCCCAGCATTTT,CASSPGTGLSNQPQHF
TRBJ2-1,TRBD1,TRBV2,.,TGTGCCAGCGGGGGACAGGGGAGGTTGAATGAGCAGTTCTTC,CASGGQGRLNEQFF
TRBJ1-1,TRBD1,TRBV28,.,TGTGCCAGCAGTTTATTTACAGGGGGCACTGAAGCTTTCTTT,CASSLFTGGTEAFF
TRBJ2-3,.,TRBV29-1,.,TGCAGCGTTGACGGGGCCCCGGATACGCAGTATTTT,CSVDGAPDTQYF
TRBJ2-2,.,TRBV20-1,.,TGCAGTGCTAGACAGTCTGGGGAGACGGGGGCCGGGGAGCTGTTTTTT,CSARQSGETGAGELFF
TRBJ2-7,.,TRBV10-1,few,TGCGCCAGCAGTGAGTCTTCCCTTCCCTACGAGCAGTACTTC,CASSESSLPYEQYF
TRBJ2-3,TRBD1,TRBV5-6,few,TGTGCCAGCAGCTTGGTGGGAGGGACAGGGCCAAGCACAGATACGCAGTATTTT,CASSLVGGTGPSTDTQYF
TRBJ2-5,.,TRBV20-1,few,TGCAGTGCTGAGCTGGAGACCCAGTACTTC,CSAELETQYF
TRBJ1-5,.,TRBV28,few,TGTGCCAGCAGTAACGGGGCGTGGCCTAGCAATCAGCCCCAGCATTTT,CASSNGAWPSNQPQHF
TRBJ2-5,TRBD1,TRBV29-1,.,TGCAGCGTTGAAGACCCCTACAGGGGCCAAGAGACCCAGTACTTC,CSVEDPYRGQETQYF
TRBJ2-2,.,TRBV4-3,.,TGCGCCAGCAGCCAAGATCGTAGACGGACCGGGGAGCTGTTTTTT,CASSQDRRRTGELFF
TRBJ2-5,.,TRBV20-1,.,TGCAGTGCCAGTGGGGCAGACCCACAAGAGACCCAGTACTTC,CSASGADPQETQYF
TRBJ2-6,.,TRBV7-2,.,TGTGCCAGCAGCTTAGCCGGCGCAAGCTCTGGGGCCAACGTCCTGACTTTC,CASSLAGASSGANVLTF
TRBJ2-7,.,TRBV7-3,.,TGTGCCAGCAGTTCCTCGGGGGGCGGCGACGAGCAGTACTTC,CASSSSGGGDEQYF